The sequence of this TCR beta chain was determined in a study of T cells after yellow fever vaccination. Looking at the study overall: It was SMART-Seq v4 Ultra Low Input that prepared the fractions with low cell numbers.

The CDR3 runs to 13 residues. The ends were cut back, 1 base at V and 8 bases at J, with 9 bases in the middle. TCRdb independently ran MiXCR on the 5' RACE reads; one entry per CDR3 protein. In the table there are fewer than 350,000 distinct CDR3 sequences, about 9.5% of which are singletons. This chain links TRBV12-3 or TRBV12-4 with TRBJ1-3; D is uncertain. The sample consisted of PBMCs, taken on the day of the first yellow fever vaccination. The sequence came from a man between 18 and 29 years old who received the YFV17D yellow fever vaccine. CDR3 residues: CASSLGQEYTIYF. CDR3 nucleotides: TGTGCCAGCAGTTTAGGGCAGGAATACACCATATATTTT.